A selection of T cell receptor beta chains follows, all from one sample in a study of cytomegalovirus exposure and HLA in healthy donors. The protocol was immunoSEQ multiplex PCR, while the TCRdb copy is restricted to in-frame clones and leaves out a portion. The sample has more than 150,000 clones, roughly 80% seen once; the top ten hold over 1.5%. Sequencing input: PBMCs. The receptors come from a man in his forties in good health and CMV-seronegative. The CDR3 runs from the conserved cysteine through the conserved F or W. The order of the fields is V gene, clone size, D gene, J gene, CDR3 protein, CDR3 DNA. A D gene is named only where the DNA matches it firmly. A clone size is listed for some rows: how often the clone was seen (once, few, many), or a class if it is expanded.

TRBV7-3	-	-	TRBJ2-5	CASSEQPGPPGETQYF	TGTGCCAGCAGCGAACAACCGGGTCCTCCGGGGGAGACCCAGTACTTC
TRBV6-4	-	TRBD1	TRBJ2-7	CASRAPRGREQYF	TGTGCCAGCAGGGCCCCCAGGGGGCGAGAGCAGTACTTC
TRBV6-5	few	-	TRBJ1-2	CASGEGLAGYGYTF	TGTGCCAGCGGCGAAGGACTCGCAGGATATGGCTACACCTTC
TRBV18	-	-	TRBJ2-3	CASSPWGRGGFTDTQYF	TGTGCCAGCTCACCATGGGGCAGGGGCGGATTCACAGATACGCAGTATTTT
TRBV7-6	-	TRBD2	TRBJ2-1	CASSGTSGGSDEQFF	TGTGCCAGCAGTGGGACTAGCGGGGGCAGCGATGAGCAGTTCTTC
TRBV4-3	-	-	TRBJ2-3	CASSQARGTITDTQYF	TGCGCCAGCAGCCAAGCCCGTGGGACAATCACAGATACGCAGTATTTT
TRBV6-6	few	-	TRBJ2-5	CASSYSGTPETQYF	TGTGCCAGCAGTTACTCGGGGACTCCAGAGACCCAGTACTTC
TRBV5-1	-	TRBD2	TRBJ2-7	CASSLLGLAGVPEQYF	TGCGCCAGCAGCTTGCTGGGACTAGCGGGAGTTCCCGAGCAGTACTTC
TRBV27	once	-	TRBJ2-2	CASTGWMGDRGRNTGELFF	TGTGCCAGCACCGGTTGGATGGGTGATCGGGGGAGGAACACCGGGGAGCTGTTTTTT
TRBV5-1	-	-	TRBJ2-3	CASSNRRERDTQYF	TGCGCCAGCAGCAATCGCCGAGAACGAGATACGCAGTATTTT
TRBV7-9	-	-	TRBJ1-2	CASSLAAGVKGYTF	TGTGCCAGCAGCTTAGCGGCAGGCGTCAAAGGCTACACCTTC
TRBV28	-	TRBD1	TRBJ2-3	CASSSPPGTGPDTQYF	TGTGCCAGCAGTTCCCCCCCCGGGACAGGGCCAGATACGCAGTATTTT
TRBV4-1	-	TRBD1	TRBJ1-1	CASSQDWEDRAMGNTEAFF	TGCGCCAGCAGCCAAGATTGGGAGGACAGGGCGATGGGGAACACTGAAGCTTTCTTT
TRBV29-1	few	-	TRBJ1-1	CSVPDGGKGWF	TGCAGCGTGCCCGACGGGGGGAAAGGGTGGTTT
TRBV4-2	-	TRBD2	TRBJ2-4	CASSQDERDGKMAKNIQYF	TGTGCCAGCAGCCAAGATGAGCGGGATGGGAAGATGGCCAAAAACATTCAGTACTTC